Listed below are T cell receptor beta chains from one sample, sequenced in a study of shared clonotypes between healthy human individuals. Produced via immunoSEQ multiplex PCR; TCRdb's table is partial and in-frame only. Here the sample spans hundreds of thousands of clones, almost 97% being singletons. Sequencing was performed on naive CD4+ T cells sorted from blood. Receptors were obtained from a woman younger than 45 in good health. The conserved cysteine and the conserved F or W are not part of the CDR3 here. Clone size is stated in some rows and not others, as once, few, many or a class when expanded.

clone_size j_call v_call cdr3_aa
few TRBJ1-5 TRBV4-1 ASSQTDRAHQPQH
. TRBJ1-4 TRBV5-1 ASSLEDTSGKLF
. TRBJ2-1 TRBV10-2 ASSESGLAF
. TRBJ1-2 TRBV10-2 ASFGGGFPYGYT
. TRBJ2-7 TRBV7-2 ASSSGRAEQY
. TRBJ2-1 TRBV19 ASASEGRAGYNEQF
. TRBJ2-7 TRBV19 ASRDRGRPHEQY
. TRBJ2-5 TRBV7-2 ASSPAQTLRRKETQY
. TRBJ2-5 TRBV28 ASSLFGVGETQY
. TRBJ2-7 TRBV28 ASSLADPAYEQY
. TRBJ1-5 TRBV7-8 ASSLGQPGDQPQH
. TRBJ2-1 TRBV9 ASSVVSASGRGNEQF
once TRBJ1-1 TRBV29-1 SVGGAAPNTEAF
. TRBJ2-7 TRBV28 ASRTSYEQY
. TRBJ1-5 TRBV7-2 ASSPPAEQPQH